Each of the 4 T cell receptor beta chains below was sequenced from the same sample in a study of identical twins. One entry per CDR3 protein results from TCRdb running MiXCR on the 5' RACE reads. This sample carries a few hundred thousand distinct CDR3 sequences, approximately 7.1% of them seen once, and the ten largest clones take more than 12%. The sample was also reused in another study, on T cells expressing NK-cell markers.

Sequenced material: CD8+ T cells sorted from blood. These receptors all come from a young woman in good health.

The chain has TRBV9 and TRBJ2-1; D is unresolved. The germline V gene encodes CDR1 SGDLS and CDR2 YYNGEE. The V gene lost 3 bases and the J gene lost 5 bases, with 6 bases spanning the gap. The CDR3 consists of 12 residues. The CDR3 sequence: CASSAFHNEQFF. As DNA, the CDR3 is TGTGCCAGCAGCGCCTTCCACAATGAGCAGTTCTTC. The full variable domain, completed using reference TRBV9 and TRBJ2-1, is DSGVTQTPKHLITATGQRVTLRCSPRSGDLSVYWYQQSLDQGLQFLIQYYNGEERAKGNILERFSAQQFPDLHSELNLSSLELGDSALYFCASSAFHNEQFFGPGTRLTVL.

This clonotype appeared many times. The V call is TRBV6-1, the J call TRBJ2-3, with D possibly being TRBD2 (6 bases). The V gene lost 11 bases and the J gene lost 6 bases, with 21 bases spanning the gap. CDR3 size: 14 residues. Germline V gives CDR1 MNHNS, CDR2 SASEGT. The CDR3 DNA follows: TGTGCCTGCCGACGTGGTCGGGAGAGGGATACGCAGTATTTT. It encodes CACRRGRERDTQYF.

The chain is built from TRBV6-1 and TRBJ2-5; no clear D. Trimming cost V 5 bases and J 5 bases, with 15 bases left between them. The CDR3 is 14 residues long. Germline CDR1 reads MNHNS; CDR2 reads SASEGT. CDR3 coding DNA: TGTGCCAGCAGTCTAGGGATAGTGAGCGAGACCCAGTACTTC. It is translated as CASSLGIVSETQYF.

This clonotype was observed many times. The chain employs TRBV5-6 and TRBJ1-2, with 7 nucleotides matching TRBD1. The length of the CDR3 is 15 residues. Germline CDR1 and CDR2: SGHDT and YYEEEE. Trimming cost V 3 bases and J 4 bases; bases outside gene matches: 9. The CDR3 DNA is TGTGCCAGCAGCTCCGAGGACAGGCCCTCCTATGGCTACACCTTC. The encoded protein is CASSSEDRPSYGYTF.